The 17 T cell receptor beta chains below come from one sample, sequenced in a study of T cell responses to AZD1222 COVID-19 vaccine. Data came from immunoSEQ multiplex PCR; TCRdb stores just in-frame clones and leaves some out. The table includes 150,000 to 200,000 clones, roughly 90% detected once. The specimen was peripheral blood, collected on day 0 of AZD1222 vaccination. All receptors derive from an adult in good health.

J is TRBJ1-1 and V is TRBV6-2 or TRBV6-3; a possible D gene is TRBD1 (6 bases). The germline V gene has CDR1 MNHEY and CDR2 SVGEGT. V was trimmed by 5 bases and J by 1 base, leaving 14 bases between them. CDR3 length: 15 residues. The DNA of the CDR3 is TGTGCCAGCAGTGCTTCAGGGGCCGGGAACACTGAAGCTTTCTTT. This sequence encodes CASSASGAGNTEAFF.

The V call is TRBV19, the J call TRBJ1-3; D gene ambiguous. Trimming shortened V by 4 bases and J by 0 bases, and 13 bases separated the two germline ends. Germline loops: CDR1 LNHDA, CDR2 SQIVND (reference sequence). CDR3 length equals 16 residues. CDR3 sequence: CASSRSHGNSGNTIYF. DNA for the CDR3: TGTGCCAGTAGTAGGTCCCACGGTAACTCTGGAAACACCATATATTTT.

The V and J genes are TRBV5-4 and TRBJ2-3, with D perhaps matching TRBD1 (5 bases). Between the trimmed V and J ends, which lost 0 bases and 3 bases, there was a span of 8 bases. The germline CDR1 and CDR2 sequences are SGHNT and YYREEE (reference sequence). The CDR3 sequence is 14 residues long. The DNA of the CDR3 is TGTGCCAGCAGCTTGGAGCAGGGAACAGATACGCAGTATTTT. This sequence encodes CASSLEQGTDTQYF.

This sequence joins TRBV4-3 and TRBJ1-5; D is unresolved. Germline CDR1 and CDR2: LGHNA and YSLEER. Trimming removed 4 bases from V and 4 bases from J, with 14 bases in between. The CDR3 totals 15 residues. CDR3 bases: TGCGCCAGCAGCCCAAGCTGGGGTGGGAATCAGCCCCAGCATTTT. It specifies CASSPSWGGNQPQHF.

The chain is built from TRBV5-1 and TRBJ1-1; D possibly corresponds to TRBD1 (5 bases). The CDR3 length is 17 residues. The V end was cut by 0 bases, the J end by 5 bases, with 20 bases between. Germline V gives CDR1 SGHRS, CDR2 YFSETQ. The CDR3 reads CASSLAVGADRTTEAFF. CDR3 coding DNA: TGCGCCAGCAGCTTGGCCGTTGGGGCAGACCGAACGACTGAAGCTTTCTTT.

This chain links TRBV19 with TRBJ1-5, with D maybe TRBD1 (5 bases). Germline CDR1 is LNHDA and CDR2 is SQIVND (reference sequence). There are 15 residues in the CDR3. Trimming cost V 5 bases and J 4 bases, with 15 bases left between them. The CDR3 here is CASSGASTENQPQHF. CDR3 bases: TGTGCCAGTAGTGGGGCCTCAACGGAGAATCAGCCCCAGCATTTT.

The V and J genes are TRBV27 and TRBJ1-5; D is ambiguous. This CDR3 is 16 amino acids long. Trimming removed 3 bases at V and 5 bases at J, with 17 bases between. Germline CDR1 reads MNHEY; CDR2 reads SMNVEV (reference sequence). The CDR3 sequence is CASSFPLAFIHQPQHF. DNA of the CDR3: TGTGCCAGCAGTTTCCCCCTGGCGTTTATTCATCAGCCCCAGCATTTT.

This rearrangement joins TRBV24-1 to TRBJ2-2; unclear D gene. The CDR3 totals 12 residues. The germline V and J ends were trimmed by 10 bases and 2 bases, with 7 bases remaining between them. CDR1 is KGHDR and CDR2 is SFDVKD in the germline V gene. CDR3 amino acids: CATSANTGELFF. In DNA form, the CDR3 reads TGTGCCACGTCAGCAAACACCGGGGAGCTGTTTTTT.

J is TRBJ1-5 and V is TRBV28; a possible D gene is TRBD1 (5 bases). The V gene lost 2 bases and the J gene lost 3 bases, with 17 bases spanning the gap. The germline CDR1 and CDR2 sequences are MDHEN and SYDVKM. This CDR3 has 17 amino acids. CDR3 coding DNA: TGTGCCAGCAGTTTAAAATTCGGGGGACTCACCAATCAGCCCCAGCATTTT. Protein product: CASSLKFGGLTNQPQHF.

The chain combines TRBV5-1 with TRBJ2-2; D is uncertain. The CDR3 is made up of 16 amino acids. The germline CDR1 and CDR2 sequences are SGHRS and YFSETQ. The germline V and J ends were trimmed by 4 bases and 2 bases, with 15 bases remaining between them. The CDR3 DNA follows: TGCGCCAGCAGCCCCGGAGTCGACCCCAACACCGGGGAGCTGTTTTTT. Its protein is CASSPGVDPNTGELFF.

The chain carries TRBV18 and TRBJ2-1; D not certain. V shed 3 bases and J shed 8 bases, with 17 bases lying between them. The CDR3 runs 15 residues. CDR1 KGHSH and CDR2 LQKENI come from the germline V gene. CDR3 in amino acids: CASSPLRLDYYEQFF. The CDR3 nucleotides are TGTGCCAGCTCACCGTTGCGGTTGGATTACTATGAGCAGTTCTTC.

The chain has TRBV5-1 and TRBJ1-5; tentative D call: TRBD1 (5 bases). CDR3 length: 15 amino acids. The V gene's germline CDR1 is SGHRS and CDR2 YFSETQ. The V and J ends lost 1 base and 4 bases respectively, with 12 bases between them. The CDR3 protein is CASSLLGHNNQPQHF. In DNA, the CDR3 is TGCGCCAGCAGCTTGTTAGGACACAATAATCAGCCCCAGCATTTT.

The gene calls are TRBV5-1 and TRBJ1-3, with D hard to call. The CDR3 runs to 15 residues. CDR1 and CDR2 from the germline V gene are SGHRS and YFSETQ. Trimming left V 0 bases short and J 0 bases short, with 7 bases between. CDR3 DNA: TGCGCCAGCAGCTTGGGTTTCAGCTCTGGAAACACCATATATTTT. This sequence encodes CASSLGFSSGNTIYF.

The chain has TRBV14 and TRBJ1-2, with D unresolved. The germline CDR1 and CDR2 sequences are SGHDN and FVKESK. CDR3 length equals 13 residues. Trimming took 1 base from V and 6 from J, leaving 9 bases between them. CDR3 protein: CASSQGERDGYTF. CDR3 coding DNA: TGTGCCAGCAGCCAAGGGGAGCGGGATGGCTACACCTTC.

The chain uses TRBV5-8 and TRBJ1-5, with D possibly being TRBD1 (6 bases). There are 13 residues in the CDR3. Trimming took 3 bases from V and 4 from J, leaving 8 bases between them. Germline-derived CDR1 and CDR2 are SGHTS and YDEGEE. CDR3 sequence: CASSSDRNQPQHF. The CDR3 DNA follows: TGTGCCAGCAGCTCGGACAGAAATCAGCCCCAGCATTTT.

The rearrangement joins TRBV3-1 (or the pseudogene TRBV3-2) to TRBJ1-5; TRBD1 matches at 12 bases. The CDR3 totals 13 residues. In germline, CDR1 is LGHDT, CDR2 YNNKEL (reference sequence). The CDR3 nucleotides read TGTGCTGTGGGACAGGGGGCAGATCAGCCCCAGCATTTT. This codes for CAVGQGADQPQHF.

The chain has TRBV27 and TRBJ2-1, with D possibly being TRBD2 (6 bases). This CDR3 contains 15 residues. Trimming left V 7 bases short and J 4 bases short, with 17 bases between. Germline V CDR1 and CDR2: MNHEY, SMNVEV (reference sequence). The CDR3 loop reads CASTRRREYYNEQFF. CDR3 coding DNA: TGTGCCAGCACCCGCCGCCGGGAGTATTACAATGAGCAGTTCTTC.